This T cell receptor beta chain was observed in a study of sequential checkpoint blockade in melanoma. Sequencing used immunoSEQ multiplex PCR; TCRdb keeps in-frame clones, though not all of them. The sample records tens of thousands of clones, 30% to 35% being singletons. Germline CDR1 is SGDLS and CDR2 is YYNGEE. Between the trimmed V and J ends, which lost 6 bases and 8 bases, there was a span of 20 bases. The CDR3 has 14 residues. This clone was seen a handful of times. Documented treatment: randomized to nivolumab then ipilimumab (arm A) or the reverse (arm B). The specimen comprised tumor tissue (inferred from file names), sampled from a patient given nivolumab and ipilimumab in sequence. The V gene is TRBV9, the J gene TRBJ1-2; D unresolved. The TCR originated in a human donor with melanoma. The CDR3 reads CASNAYGIGGGYTF. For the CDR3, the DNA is TGTGCCAGCAACGCTTATGGAATTGGTGGCGGCTACACCTTC.